These 3 T cell receptor beta chains share one sample of origin, sequenced in a study of T cells in localized non-small cell lung cancer. The repertoire was sequenced with immunoSEQ multiplex PCR; TCRdb's copy has only in-frame clones and lacks some. The table shows 75,000 to 95,000 clones, with 87% occurring only once. The starting material was peripheral blood, obtained before any cancer treatment. These receptors were taken from a man aged 35-75 years with stage I squamous cell lung carcinoma.

This clone was seen once. The chain is built from TRBV4-3 and TRBJ2-7; 9 bases align to TRBD1. The germline CDR1 and CDR2 sequences are LGHNA and YSLEER. The junction had 15 bases not matched to a gene; V was cut back by 4 bases and J by 2 bases. The CDR3 loop spans 18 amino acids. CDR3 bases: TGCGCCAGCAGCCGCAAAATTCCGGGGACAGGGAGTCCCTACGAGCAGTACTTC. Protein product: CASSRKIPGTGSPYEQYF.

This chain joins TRBV28 and TRBJ1-5, with D tentatively TRBD1 (5 bases). Trimming stripped 6 bases from V and 2 bases from J, with 14 bases between. Germline V lookup: CDR1 MDHEN, CDR2 SYDVKM. There are 15 residues in the CDR3. The CDR3: CASSPPTQGNQPQHF. The CDR3 region has the DNA TGTGCCAGCAGCCCGCCTACACAGGGCAATCAGCCCCAGCATTTT.

This sequence joins TRBV4-1 and TRBJ1-5, with D tentatively TRBD1 (6 bases). This CDR3 has 15 amino acids. The V end lost 1 base, the J end lost 5 bases, and 12 bases lay between the germline ends. Germline-derived CDR1 and CDR2 are MGHRA and YSYEKL. The CDR3 sequence is CASSQVAGEDQPQHF. The CDR3 DNA sequence: TGCGCCAGCAGCCAAGTGGCAGGGGAGGATCAGCCCCAGCATTTT.